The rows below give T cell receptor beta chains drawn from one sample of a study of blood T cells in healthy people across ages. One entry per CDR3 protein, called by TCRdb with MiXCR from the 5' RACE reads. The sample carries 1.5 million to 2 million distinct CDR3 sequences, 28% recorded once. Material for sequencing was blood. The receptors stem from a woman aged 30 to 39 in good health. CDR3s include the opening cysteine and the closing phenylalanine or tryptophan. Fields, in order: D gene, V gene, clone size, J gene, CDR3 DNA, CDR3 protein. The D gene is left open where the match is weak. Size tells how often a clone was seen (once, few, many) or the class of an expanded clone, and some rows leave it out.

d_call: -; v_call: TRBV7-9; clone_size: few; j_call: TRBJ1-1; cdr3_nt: TGTGCCAGCAGCCAGGTCAGGACTAACACTGAAGCTTTCTTT; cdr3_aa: CASSQVRTNTEAFF
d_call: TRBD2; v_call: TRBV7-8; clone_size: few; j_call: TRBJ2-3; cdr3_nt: TGTGCCAGCAGCTTAGAACTGGGCGGGAGGGGGGATACGCAGTATTTT; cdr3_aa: CASSLELGGRGDTQYF
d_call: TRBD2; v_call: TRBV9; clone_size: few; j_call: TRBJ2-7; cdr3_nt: TGTGCCAGCAGCGTAGGGACTAGCGGTATCTACGAGCAGTACTTC; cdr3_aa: CASSVGTSGIYEQYF
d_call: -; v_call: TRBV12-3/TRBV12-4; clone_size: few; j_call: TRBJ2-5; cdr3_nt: TGTGCCAGCAGTTTTTATCGACAGGCTGGAGAGACCCAGTACTTC; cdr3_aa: CASSFYRQAGETQYF
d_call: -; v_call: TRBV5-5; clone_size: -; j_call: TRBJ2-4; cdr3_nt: TGTGCCAGCAGCTTAACCAACCGGGAGCAGTACTTC; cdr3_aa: CASSLTNREQYF
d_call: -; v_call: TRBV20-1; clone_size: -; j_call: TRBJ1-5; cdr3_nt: TGCAGTGCTAGAGACAGGGTTTTTAATCAGCCCCAGCATTTT; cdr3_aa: CSARDRVFNQPQHF
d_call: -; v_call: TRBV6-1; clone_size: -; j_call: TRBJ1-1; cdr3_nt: TGTGCCAGCAGTTCAGGGGTTCGAACTGAAGCTTTCTTT; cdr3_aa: CASSSGVRTEAFF
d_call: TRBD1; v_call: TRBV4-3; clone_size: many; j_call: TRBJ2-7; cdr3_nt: TGCGCCAGCAGCCAAGATCGCGGCAGGGGGCATCGGTACTTC; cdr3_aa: CASSQDRGRGHRYF
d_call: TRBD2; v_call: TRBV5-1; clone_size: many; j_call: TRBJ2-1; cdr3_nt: TGCGCCAGCAGCTTGGAATCTAGCGGGAGAAATGAGCAGTTCTTC; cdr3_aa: CASSLESSGRNEQFF
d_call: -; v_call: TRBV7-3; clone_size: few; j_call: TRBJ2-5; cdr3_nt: TGTGCCAGCGGAGCGGGTCAAGGGGAGACCCAGTACTTC; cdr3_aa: CASGAGQGETQYF
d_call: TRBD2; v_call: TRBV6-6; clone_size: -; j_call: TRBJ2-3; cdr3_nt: TGTGCCAGTCTTGGGACTAGCGGGGGCCCTAGCATAGATACGCAGTATTTT; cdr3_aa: CASLGTSGGPSIDTQYF
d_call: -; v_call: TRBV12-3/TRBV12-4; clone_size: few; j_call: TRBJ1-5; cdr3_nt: TGTGCCAGCAGTCCCTCGGACCCTCGGCCCCAGCATTTT; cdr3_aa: CASSPSDPRPQHF
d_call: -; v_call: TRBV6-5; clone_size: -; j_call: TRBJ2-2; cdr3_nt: TGTGCCAGCAGTTACGGCAGGTGGAACACCGGGGAGCTGTTTTTT; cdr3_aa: CASSYGRWNTGELFF
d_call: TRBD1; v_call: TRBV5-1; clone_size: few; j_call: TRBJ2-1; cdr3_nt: TGCGCCAGCAGCCCTGGACAGGGAATCGCATCCTACAATGAGCAGTTCTTC; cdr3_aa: CASSPGQGIASYNEQFF
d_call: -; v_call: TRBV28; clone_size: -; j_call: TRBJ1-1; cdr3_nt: TGTGCCAGCAGTTGCTTGTCAGGGAACACTGAAGCTTTCTTT; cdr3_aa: CASSCLSGNTEAFF
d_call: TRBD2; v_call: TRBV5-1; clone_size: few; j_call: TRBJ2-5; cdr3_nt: TGCGCCAGCAGCTCCCGCGGGGGACCACAAGAGACCCAGTACTTC; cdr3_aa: CASSSRGGPQETQYF
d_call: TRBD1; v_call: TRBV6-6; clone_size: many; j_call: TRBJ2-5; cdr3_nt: TGTGCCAGCAGGGCCGACAGGGGAAGACGAGGGCAAGAGACCCAGTACTTC; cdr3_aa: CASRADRGRRGQETQYF
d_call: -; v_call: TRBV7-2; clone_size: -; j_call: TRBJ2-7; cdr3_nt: TGTGCCAACAGCCAAAGCCAGGGGGGGAGGAACGAGCAGTACTTC; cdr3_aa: CANSQSQGGRNEQYF
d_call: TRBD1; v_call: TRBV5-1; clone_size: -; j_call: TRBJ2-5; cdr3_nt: TGCGCCAGCAGCCGTGGTCCGGGACAGGGGAACCAAGAGACCCAGTACTTC; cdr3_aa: CASSRGPGQGNQETQYF
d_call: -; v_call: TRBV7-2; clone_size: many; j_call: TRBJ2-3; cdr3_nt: TGTGCCAGCAGCTTAAGGCTAGCAGGCACAGATACGCAGTATTTT; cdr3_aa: CASSLRLAGTDTQYF
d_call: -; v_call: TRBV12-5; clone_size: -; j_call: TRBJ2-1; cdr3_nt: TGTGCTAGTGGTTCCAACTACAATGAGCAGTTCTTC; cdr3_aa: CASGSNYNEQFF
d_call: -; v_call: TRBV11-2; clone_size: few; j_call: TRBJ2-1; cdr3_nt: TGTGCCAGCAGCTTAAAGAGAGGAGGGAATTCCTACAATGAGCAGTTCTTC; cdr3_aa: CASSLKRGGNSYNEQFF